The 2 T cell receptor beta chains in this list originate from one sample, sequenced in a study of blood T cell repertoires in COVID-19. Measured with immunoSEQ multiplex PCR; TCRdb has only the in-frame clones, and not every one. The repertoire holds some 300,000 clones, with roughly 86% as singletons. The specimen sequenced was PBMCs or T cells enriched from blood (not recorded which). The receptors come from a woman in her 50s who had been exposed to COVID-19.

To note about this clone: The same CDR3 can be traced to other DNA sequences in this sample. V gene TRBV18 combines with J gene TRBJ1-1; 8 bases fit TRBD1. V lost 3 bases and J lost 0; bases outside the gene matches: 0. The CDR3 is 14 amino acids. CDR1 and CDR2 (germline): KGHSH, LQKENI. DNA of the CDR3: TGTGCCAGCTCACCGGGACAGGTGAACACTGAAGCTTTCTTT. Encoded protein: CASSPGQVNTEAFF.

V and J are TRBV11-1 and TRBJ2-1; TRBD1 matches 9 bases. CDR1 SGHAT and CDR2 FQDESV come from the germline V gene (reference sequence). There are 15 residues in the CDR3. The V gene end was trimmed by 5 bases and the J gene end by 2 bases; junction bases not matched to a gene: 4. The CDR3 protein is CASSRTGVAYNEQFF. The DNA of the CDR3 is TGTGCCAGCAGCCGGACAGGGGTGGCCTACAATGAGCAGTTCTTC.